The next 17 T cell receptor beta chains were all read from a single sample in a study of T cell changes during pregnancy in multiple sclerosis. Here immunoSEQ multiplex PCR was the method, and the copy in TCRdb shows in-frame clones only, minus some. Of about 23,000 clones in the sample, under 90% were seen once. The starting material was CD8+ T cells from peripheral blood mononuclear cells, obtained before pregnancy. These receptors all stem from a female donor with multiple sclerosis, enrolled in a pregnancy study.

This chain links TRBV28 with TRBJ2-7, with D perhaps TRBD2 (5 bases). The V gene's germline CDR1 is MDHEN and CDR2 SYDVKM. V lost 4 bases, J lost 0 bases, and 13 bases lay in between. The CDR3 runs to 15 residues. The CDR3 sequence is CASSSPDLASYEQYF. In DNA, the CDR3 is TGTGCCAGCAGTTCCCCGGACCTAGCCTCCTACGAGCAGTACTTC.

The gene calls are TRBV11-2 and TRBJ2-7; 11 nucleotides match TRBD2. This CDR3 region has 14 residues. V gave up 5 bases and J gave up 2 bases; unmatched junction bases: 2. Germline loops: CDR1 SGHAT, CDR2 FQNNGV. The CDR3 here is CASSRLAGTYEQYF. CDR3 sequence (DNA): TGTGCCAGCAGCCGACTAGCGGGGACCTACGAGCAGTACTTC.

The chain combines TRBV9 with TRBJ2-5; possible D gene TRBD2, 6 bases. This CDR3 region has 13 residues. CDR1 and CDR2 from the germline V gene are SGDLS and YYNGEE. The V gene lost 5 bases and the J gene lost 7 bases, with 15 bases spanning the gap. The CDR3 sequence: CASSRGGAGTQYF. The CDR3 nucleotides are TGTGCCAGCAGTAGAGGAGGGGCTGGGACCCAGTACTTC.

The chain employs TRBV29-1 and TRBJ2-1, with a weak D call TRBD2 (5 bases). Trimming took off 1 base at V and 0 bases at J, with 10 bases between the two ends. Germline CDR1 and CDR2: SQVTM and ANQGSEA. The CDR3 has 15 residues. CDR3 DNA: TGCAGCGTTGAAGTTTTAGGGAGCTCCTACAATGAGCAGTTCTTC. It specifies CSVEVLGSSYNEQFF.

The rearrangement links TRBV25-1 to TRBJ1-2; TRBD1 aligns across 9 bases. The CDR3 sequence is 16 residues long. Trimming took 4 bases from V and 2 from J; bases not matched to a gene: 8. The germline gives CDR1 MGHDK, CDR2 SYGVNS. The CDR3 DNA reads TGTGCCAGCAGTGGCCGTCAACAGGGGGCCAACTATGGCTACACCTTC. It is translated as CASSGRQQGANYGYTF.

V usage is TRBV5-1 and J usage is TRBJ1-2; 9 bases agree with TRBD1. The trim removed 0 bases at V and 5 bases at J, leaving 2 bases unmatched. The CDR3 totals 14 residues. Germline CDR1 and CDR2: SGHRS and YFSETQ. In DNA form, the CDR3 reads TGCGCCAGCAGCTTGGGACAGGGGGAGTATGGCTACACCTTC. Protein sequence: CASSLGQGEYGYTF.

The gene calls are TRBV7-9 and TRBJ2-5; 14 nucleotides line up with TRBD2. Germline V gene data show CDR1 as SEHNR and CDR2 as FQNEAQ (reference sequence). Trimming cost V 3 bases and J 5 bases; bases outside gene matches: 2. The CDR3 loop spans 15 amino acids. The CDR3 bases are TGTGCCAGCAGCTTGACTAGCGGGGGGGAGGAGACCCAGTACTTC. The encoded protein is CASSLTSGGEETQYF.

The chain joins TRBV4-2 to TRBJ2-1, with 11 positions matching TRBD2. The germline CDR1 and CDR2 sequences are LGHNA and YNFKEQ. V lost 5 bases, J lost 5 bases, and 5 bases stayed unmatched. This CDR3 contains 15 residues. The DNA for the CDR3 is TGTGCCAGCAGCGCGGGACTAGCGGAGGACAATGAGCAGTTCTTC. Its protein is CASSAGLAEDNEQFF.

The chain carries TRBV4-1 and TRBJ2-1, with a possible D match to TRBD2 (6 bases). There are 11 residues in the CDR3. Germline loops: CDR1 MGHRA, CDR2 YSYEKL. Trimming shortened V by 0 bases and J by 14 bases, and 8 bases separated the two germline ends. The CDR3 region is CASSQDREEFF. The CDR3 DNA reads TGCGCCAGCAGCCAAGACAGGGAGGAGTTCTTC.

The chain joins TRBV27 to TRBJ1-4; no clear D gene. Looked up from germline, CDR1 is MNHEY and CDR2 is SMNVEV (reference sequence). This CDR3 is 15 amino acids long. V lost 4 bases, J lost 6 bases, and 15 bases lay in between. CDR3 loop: CASSSWGERDEKLFF. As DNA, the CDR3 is TGTGCCAGCAGTTCCTGGGGAGAGAGGGATGAAAAACTGTTTTTT.

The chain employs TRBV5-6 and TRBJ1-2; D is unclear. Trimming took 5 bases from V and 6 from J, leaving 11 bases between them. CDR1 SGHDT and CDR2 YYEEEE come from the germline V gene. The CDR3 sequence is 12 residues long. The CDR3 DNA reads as TGTGCCAGCAGAAGTACCGGGGATGGCTACACCTTC. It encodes CASRSTGDGYTF.

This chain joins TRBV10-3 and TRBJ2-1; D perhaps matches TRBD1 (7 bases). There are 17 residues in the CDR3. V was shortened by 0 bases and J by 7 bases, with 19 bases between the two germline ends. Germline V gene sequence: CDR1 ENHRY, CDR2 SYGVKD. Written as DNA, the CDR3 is TGTGCCATCAGTGAGTCGGGACAGCCCCGGGGGCTAAATGAGCAGTTCTTC. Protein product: CAISESGQPRGLNEQFF.

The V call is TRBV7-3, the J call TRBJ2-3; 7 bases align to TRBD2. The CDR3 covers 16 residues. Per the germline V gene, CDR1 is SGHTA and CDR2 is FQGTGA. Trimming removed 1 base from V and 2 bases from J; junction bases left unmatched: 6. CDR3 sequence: CASSLKEERDTDTQYF. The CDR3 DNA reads TGTGCCAGCAGCTTAAAAGAGGAGCGGGACACAGATACGCAGTATTTT.

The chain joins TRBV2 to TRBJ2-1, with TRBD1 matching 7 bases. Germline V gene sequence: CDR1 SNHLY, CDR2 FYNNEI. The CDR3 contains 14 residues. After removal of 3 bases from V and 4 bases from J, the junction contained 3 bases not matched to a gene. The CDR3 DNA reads TGTGCCAGCAGTGACGGGACAGAATACAATGAGCAGTTCTTC. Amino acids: CASSDGTEYNEQFF.

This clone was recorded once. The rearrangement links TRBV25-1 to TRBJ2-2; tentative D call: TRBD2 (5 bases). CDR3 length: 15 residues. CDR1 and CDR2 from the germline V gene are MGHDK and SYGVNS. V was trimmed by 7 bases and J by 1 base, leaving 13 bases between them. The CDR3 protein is CASTKREGNTGELFF. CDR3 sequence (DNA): TGTGCCAGCACCAAACGGGAAGGGAACACCGGGGAGCTGTTTTTT.

CDR3 nucleotides: TGTGCCAGCAGCTTCGACAGGGGAGGAAACATTCAGTACTTC. The encoded protein is CASSFDRGGNIQYF. V and J are TRBV7-9 and TRBJ2-4, with TRBD1 identical over 8 bases. The germline V gene has CDR1 SEHNR and CDR2 FQNEAQ (reference sequence). V was clipped by 3 bases and J by 6 bases; unmatched bases: 4. The CDR3 contains 14 residues.

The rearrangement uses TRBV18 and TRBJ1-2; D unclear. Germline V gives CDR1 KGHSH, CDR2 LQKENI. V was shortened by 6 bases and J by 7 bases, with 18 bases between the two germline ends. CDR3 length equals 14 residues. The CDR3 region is CASSRNIGRSGYTF. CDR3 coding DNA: TGTGCCAGCTCCCGGAATATAGGCCGGAGTGGCTACACCTTC.